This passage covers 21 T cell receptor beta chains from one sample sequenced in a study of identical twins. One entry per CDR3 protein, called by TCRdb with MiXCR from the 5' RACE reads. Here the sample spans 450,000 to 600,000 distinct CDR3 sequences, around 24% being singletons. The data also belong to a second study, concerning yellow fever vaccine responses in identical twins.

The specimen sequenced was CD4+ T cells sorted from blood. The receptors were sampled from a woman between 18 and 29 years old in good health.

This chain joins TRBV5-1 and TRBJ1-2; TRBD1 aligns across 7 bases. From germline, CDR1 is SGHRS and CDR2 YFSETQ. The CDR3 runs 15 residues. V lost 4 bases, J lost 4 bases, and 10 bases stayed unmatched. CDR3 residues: CASSRRDRNTYGYTF. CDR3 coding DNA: TGCGCCAGCAGCCGGAGGGACAGAAACACCTATGGCTACACCTTC.

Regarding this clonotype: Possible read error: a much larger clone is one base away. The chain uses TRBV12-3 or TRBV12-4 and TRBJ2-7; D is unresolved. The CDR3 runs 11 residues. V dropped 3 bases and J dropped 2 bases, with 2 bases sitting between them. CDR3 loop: CASSFAYEQYF. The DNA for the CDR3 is TGTGCCAGCAGTTTTGCCTACGAGCAGTACTTC.

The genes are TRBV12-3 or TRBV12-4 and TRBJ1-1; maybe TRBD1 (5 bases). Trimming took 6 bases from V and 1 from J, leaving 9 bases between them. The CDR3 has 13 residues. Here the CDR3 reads CASRSQENTEAFF. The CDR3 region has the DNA TGTGCCAGCAGGTCACAGGAGAACACTGAAGCTTTCTTT.

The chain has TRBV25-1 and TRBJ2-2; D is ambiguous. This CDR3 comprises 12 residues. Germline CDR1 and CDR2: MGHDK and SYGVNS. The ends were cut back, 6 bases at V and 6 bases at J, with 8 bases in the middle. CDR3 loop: CASRVGSGELFF. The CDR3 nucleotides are TGTGCCAGCAGGGTTGGGTCCGGGGAGCTGTTTTTT.

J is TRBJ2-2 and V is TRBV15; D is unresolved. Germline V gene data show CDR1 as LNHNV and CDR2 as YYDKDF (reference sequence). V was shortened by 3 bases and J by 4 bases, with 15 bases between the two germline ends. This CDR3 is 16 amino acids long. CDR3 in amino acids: CATSRADIIVTGELFF. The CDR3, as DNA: TGTGCCACCAGCAGGGCCGACATAATCGTCACCGGGGAGCTGTTTTTT.

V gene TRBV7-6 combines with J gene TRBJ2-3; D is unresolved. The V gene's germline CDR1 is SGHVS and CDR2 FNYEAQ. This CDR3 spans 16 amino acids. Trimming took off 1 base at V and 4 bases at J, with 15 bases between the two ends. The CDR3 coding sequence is TGTGCCAGCAGCTTAGACGGACGCCGTTGGGCAGATACGCAGTATTTT. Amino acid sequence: CASSLDGRRWADTQYF. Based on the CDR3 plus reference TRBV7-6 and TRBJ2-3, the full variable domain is GAGVSQSPRYKVTKRGQDVALRCDPISGHVSLYWYRQALGQGPEFLTYFNYEAQQDKSGLPNDRFSAERPEGSISTLTIQRTEQRDSAMYRCASSLDGRRWADTQYFGPGTRLTVL.

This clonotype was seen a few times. In DNA form, the CDR3 reads TGTGCCAGCAGTTTCGGGACACACTCCTACGAGCAGTACTTC. This codes for CASSFGTHSYEQYF. The rearrangement links TRBV28 to TRBJ2-7; TRBD1 might be the D (6 bases). The germline CDR1 and CDR2 sequences are MDHEN and SYDVKM. V was cut by 3 bases and J by 0 bases, with 9 bases left in between. CDR3 length equals 14 residues.

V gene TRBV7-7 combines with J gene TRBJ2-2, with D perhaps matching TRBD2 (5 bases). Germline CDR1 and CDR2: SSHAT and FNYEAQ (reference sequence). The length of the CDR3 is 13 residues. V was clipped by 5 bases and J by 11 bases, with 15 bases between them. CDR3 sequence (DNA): TGTGCCAGCAGCCACGGGGTGGCAGGAGAGCTGTTTTTT. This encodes CASSHGVAGELFF.

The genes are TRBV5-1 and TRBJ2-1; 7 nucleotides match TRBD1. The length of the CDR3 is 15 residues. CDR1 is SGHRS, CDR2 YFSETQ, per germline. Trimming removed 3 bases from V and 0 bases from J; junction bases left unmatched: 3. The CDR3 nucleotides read TGCGCCAGCAGCTCACAGGGGCCCTCCTACAATGAGCAGTTCTTC. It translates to CASSSQGPSYNEQFF.

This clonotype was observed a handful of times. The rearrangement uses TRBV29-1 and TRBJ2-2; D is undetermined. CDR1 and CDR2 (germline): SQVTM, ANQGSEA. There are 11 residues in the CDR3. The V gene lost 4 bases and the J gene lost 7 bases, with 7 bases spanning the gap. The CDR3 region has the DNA TGCAGCGTTGGATGGGGCGGGGAGCTGTTTTTT. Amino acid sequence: CSVGWGGELFF.

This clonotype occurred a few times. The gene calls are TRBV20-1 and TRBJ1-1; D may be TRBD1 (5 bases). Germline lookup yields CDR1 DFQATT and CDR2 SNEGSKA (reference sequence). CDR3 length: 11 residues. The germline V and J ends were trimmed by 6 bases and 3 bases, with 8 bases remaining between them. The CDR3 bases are TGCAGTGCGTGGGGGGACACTGAAGCTTTCTTT. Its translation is CSAWGDTEAFF.

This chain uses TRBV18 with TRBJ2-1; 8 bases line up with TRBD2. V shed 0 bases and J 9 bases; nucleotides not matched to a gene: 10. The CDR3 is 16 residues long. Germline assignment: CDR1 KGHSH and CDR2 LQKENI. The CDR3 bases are TGTGCCAGCTCACCACCGAGCGGGAGAAGTACGGGTGAGCAGTTCTTC. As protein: CASSPPSGRSTGEQFF.

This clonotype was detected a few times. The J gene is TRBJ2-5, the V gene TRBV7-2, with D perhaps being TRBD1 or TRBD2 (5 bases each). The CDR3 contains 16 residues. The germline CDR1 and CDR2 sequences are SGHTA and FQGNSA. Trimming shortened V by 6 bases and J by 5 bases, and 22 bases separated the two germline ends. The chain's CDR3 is CASRPGRGLPLETQYF. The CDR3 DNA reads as TGTGCCAGCAGACCAGGCCGGGGCCTCCCTTTGGAGACCCAGTACTTC. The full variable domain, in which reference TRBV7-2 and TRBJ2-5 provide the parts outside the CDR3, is GAGVSQSPSNKVTEKGKDVELRCDPISGHTALYWYRQSLGQGLEFLIYFQGNSAPDKSGLPSDRFSAERTGGSVSTLTIQRTQQEDSAVYLCASRPGRGLPLETQYFGPGTRLLVL.

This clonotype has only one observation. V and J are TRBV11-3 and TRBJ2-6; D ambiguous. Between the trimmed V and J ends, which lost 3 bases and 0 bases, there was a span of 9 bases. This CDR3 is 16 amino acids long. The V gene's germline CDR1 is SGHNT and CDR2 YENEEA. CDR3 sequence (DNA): TGTGCCAGCAGCTTGGACGGATACTCTGGGGCCAACGTCCTGACTTTC. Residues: CASSLDGYSGANVLTF.

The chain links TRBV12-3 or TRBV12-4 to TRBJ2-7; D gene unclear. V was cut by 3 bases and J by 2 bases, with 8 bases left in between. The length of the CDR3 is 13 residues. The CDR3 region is CASSFGSTYEQYV. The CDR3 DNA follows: TGTGCCAGCAGTTTCGGGTCTACCTACGAGCAGTACGTC.

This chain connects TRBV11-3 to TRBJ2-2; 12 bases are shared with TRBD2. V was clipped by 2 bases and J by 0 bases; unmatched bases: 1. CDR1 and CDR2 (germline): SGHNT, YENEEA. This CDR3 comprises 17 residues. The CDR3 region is CASSLTSGGTNTGELFF. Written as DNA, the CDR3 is TGTGCCAGCAGCTTAACTAGCGGGGGGACGAACACCGGGGAGCTGTTTTTT.

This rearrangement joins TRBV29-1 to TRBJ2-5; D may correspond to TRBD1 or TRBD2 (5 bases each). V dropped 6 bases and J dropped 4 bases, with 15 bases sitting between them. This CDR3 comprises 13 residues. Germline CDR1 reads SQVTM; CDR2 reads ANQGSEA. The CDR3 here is CSVLDSHRETQYF. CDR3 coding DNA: TGCAGCGTACTAGACAGCCATAGAGAGACCCAGTACTTC.

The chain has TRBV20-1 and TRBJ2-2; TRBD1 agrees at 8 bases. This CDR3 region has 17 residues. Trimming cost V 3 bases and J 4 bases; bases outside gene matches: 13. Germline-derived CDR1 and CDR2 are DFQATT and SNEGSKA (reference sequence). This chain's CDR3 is CSASALGQGAITGELFF. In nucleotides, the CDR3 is TGCAGTGCTAGTGCCCTAGGGCAGGGGGCTATCACCGGGGAGCTGTTTTTT.

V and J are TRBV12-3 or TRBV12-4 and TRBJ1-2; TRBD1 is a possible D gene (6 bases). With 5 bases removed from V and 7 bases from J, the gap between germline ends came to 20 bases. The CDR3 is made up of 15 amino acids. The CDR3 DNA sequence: TGTGCCAGCAGTACCTCTCACAGGGATGGGGCTGGCTACACCTTC. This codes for CASSTSHRDGAGYTF.

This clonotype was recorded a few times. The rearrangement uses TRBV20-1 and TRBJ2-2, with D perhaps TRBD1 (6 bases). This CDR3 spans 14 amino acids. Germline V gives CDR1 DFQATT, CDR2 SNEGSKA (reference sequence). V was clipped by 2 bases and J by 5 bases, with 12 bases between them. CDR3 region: CSARRQGNTGELFF. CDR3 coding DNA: TGCAGTGCTAGAAGGCAGGGGAATACCGGGGAGCTGTTTTTT.

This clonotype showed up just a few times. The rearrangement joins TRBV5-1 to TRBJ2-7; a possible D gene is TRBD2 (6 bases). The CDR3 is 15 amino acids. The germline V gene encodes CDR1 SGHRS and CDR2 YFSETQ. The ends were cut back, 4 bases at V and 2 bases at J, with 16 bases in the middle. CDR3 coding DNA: TGCGCCAGCAGCAGTGGGACTCTAACGACCTACGAGCAGTACTTC. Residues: CASSSGTLTTYEQYF.